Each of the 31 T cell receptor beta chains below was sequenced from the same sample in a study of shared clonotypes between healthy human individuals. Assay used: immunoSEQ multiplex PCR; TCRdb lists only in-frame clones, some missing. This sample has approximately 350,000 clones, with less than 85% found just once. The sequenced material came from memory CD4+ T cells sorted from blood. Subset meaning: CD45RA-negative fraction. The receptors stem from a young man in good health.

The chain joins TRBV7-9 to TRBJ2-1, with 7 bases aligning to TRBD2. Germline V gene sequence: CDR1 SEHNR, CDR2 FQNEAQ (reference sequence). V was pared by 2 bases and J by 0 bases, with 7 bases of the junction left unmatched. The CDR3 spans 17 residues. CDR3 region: CASSLLRRGSSYNEQFF. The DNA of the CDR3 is TGTGCCAGCAGCTTATTACGCCGCGGGAGCTCCTACAATGAGCAGTTCTTC.

CDR3 sequence: CASSSRRAGSNQPQHF. Written as DNA, the CDR3 is TGTGCCAGTAGTAGCCGCCGCGCGGGTAGCAATCAGCCCCAGCATTTT. The chain couples TRBV19 to TRBJ1-5, with D unresolved. Deletions cut 4 bases from V and 0 bases from J, with 13 bases between. The germline V gene encodes CDR1 LNHDA and CDR2 SQIVND (reference sequence). This CDR3 is built from 16 residues.

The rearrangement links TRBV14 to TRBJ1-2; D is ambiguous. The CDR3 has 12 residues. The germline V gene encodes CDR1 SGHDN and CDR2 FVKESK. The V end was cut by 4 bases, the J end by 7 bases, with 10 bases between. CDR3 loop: CASSRGESGYTF. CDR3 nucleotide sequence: TGTGCCAGCAGCCGCGGGGAGAGTGGCTACACCTTC.

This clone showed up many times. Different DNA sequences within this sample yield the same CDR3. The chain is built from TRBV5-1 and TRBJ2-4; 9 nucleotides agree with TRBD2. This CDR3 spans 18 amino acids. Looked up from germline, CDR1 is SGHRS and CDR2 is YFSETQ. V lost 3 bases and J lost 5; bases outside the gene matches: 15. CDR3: CASSSTASGTTTENIQYF. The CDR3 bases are TGCGCCAGCAGCTCCACCGCTAGCGGGACTACCACTGAAAACATTCAGTACTTC.

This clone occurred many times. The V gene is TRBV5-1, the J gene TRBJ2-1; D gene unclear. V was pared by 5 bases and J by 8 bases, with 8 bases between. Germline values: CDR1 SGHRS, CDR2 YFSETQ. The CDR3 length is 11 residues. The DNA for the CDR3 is TGCGCCAGCAGGGGGTTCGATGAGCAGTTCTTC. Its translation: CASRGFDEQFF.

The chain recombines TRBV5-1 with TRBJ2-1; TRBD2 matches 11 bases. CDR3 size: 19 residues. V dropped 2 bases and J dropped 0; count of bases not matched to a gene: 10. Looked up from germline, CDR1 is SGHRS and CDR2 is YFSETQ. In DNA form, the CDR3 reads TGCGCCAGCAGCTTAGGGGTAGCGGGAGGGAGGAGCTCCTACAATGAGCAGTTCTTC. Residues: CASSLGVAGGRSSYNEQFF.

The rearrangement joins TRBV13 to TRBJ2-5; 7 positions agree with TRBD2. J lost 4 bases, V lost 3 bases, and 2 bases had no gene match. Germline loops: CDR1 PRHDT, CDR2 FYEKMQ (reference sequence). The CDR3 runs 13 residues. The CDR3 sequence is CASSLGGRETQYF. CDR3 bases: TGTGCCAGCAGCTTGGGCGGGAGAGAGACCCAGTACTTC.

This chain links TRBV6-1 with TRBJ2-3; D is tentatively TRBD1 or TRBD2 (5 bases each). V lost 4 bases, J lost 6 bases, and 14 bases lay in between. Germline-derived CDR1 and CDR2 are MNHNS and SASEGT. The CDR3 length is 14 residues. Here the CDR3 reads CASSAALGDDTQYF. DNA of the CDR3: TGTGCCAGCAGTGCGGCTCTGGGGGACGATACGCAGTATTTT.

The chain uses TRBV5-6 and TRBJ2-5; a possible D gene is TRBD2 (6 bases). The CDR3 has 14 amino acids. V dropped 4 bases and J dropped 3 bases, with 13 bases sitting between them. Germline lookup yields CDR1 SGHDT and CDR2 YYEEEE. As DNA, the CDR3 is TGTGCCAGCAGCCCGGGACTTCACGAAGAGACCCAGTACTTC. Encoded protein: CASSPGLHEETQYF.

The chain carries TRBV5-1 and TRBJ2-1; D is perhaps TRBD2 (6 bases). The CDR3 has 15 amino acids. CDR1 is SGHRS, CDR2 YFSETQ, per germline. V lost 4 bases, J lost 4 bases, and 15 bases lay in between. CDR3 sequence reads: CASSVREKGYNEQFF. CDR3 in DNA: TGCGCCAGCAGCGTCCGGGAGAAGGGGTACAATGAGCAGTTCTTC.

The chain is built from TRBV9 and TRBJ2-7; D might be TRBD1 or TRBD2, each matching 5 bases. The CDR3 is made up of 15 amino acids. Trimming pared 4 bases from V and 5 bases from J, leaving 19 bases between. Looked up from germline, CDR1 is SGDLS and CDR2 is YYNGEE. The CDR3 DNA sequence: TGTGCCAGCAGCAGATCCGGGACCACCTCGAACGAGCAGTACTTC. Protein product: CASSRSGTTSNEQYF. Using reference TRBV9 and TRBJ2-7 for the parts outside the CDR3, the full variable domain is DSGVTQTPKHLITATGQRVTLRCSPRSGDLSVYWYQQSLDQGLQFLIQYYNGEERAKGNILERFSAQQFPDLHSELNLSSLELGDSALYFCASSRSGTTSNEQYFGPGTRLTVT.

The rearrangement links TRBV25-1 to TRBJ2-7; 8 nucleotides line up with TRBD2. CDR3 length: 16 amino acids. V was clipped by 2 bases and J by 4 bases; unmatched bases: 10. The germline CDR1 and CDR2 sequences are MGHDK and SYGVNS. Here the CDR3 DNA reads TGTGCCAGCAGTGAAGTAGGAGCGGGAGCGGGATACGAGCAGTACTTC. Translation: CASSEVGAGAGYEQYF.

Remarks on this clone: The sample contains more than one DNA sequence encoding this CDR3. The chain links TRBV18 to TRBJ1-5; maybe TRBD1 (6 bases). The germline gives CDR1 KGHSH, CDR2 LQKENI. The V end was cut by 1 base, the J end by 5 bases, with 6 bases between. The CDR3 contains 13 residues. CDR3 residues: CASSPQGDQPQHF. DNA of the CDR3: TGTGCCAGCTCACCACAGGGGGATCAGCCCCAGCATTTT. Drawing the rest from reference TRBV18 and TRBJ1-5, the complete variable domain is NAGVMQNPRHLVRRRGQEARLRCSPMKGHSHVYWYRQLPEEGLKFMVYLQKENIIDESGMPKERFSAEFPKEGPSILRIQQVVRGDSAAYFCASSPQGDQPQHFGDGTRLSIL.

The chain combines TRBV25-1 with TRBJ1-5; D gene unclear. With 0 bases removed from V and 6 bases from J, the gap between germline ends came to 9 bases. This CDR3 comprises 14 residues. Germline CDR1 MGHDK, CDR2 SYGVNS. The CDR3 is CASSEYRAGQPQHF. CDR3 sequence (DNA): TGTGCCAGCAGTGAATATAGGGCAGGTCAGCCCCAGCATTTT. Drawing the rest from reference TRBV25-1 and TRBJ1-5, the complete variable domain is EADIYQTPRYLVIGTGKKITLECSQTMGHDKMYWYQQDPGMELHLIHYSYGVNSTEKGDLSSESTVSRIRTEHFPLTLESARPSHTSQYLCASSEYRAGQPQHFGDGTRLSIL.

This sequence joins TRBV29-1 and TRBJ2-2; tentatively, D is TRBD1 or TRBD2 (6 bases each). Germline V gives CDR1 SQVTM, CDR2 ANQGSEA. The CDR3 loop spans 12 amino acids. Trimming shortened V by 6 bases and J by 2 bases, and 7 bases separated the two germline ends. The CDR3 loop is CSVGGNTGELFF. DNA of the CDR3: TGCAGCGTCGGGGGCAACACCGGGGAGCTGTTTTTT.

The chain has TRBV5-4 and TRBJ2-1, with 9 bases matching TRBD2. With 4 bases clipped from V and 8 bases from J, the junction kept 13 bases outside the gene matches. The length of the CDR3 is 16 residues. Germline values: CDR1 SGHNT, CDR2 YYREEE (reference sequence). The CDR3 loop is CASSERIAGVGDEQFF. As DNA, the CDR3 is TGTGCCAGCAGCGAGCGTATAGCGGGAGTGGGCGATGAGCAGTTCTTC.

Here the CDR3 DNA reads TGTGCCAGCAGCTCTCAAACTAAGAGGGACAATGAGCAGTTCTTC. This gives the protein CASSSQTKRDNEQFF. The genes are TRBV5-5 and TRBJ2-1, with a possible D match to TRBD2 (5 bases). The CDR3 length is 15 residues. Germline CDR1 is SGHKS and CDR2 is YYEKEE (reference sequence). The germline V and J ends were trimmed by 3 bases and 5 bases, with 15 bases remaining between them.

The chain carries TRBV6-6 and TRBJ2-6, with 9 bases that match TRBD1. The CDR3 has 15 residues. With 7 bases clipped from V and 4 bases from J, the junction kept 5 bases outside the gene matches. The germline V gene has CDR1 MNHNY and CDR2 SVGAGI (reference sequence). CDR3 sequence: CASKGQGVGANVLTF. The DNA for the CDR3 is TGTGCCAGCAAGGGACAGGGTGTCGGGGCCAACGTCCTGACTTTC.

Written as DNA, the CDR3 is TGTGCCAGCAGCTTACCTCGGACAGAGTTTGACTCTAACTATGGCTACACCTTC. Its translation is CASSLPRTEFDSNYGYTF. This sequence joins TRBV7-9 and TRBJ1-2, with D maybe TRBD1 (6 bases). The length of the CDR3 is 18 residues. V lost 2 bases, J lost 0 bases, and 19 bases lay in between. CDR1 SEHNR and CDR2 FQNEAQ come from the germline V gene (reference sequence).

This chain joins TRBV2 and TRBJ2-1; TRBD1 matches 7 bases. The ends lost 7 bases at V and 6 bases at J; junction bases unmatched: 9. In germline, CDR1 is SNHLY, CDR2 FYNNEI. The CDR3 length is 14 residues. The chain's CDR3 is CASKPPGGGNEQFF. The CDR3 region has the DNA TGTGCCAGCAAACCCCCAGGGGGTGGCAATGAGCAGTTCTTC. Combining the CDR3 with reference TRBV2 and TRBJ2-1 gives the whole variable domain EPEVTQTPSHQVTQMGQEVILRCVPISNHLYFYWYRQILGQKVEFLVSFYNNEISEKSEIFDDQFSVERPDGSNFTLKIRSTKLEDSAMYFCASKPPGGGNEQFFGPGTRLTVL.

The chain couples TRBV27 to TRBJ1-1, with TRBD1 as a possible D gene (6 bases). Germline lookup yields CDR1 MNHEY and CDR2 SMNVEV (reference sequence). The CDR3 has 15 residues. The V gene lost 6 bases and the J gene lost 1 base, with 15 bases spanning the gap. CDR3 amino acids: CASRVGGLANTEAFF. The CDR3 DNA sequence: TGTGCCAGCAGAGTCGGGGGGCTTGCGAACACTGAAGCTTTCTTT.

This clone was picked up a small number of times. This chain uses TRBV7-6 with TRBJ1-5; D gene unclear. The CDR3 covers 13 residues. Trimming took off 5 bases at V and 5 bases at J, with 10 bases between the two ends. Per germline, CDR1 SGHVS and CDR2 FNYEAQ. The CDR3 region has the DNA TGTGCCAGCAGCAAAACGATTGATCAGCCCCAGCATTTT. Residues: CASSKTIDQPQHF.

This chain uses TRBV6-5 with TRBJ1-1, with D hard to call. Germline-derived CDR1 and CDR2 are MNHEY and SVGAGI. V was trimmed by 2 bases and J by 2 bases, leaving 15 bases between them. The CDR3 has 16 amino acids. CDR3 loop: CASSYRSMPRNTEAFF. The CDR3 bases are TGTGCCAGCAGTTACAGGTCGATGCCCCGCAACACTGAAGCTTTCTTT.

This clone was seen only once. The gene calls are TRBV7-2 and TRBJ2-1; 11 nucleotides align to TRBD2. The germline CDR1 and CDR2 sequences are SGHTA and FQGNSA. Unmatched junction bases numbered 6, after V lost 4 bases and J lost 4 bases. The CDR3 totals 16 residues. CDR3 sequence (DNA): TGTGCCAGCAGCTCCAGGACTAGCGGGCGTTACAATGAGCAGTTCTTC. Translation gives CASSSRTSGRYNEQFF. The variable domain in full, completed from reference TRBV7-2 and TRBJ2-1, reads GAGVSQSPSNKVTEKGKDVELRCDPISGHTALYWYRQSLGQGLEFLIYFQGNSAPDKSGLPSDRFSAERTGGSVSTLTIQRTQQEDSAVYLCASSSRTSGRYNEQFFGPGTRLTVL.

The CDR3 is CASRSGSNYGYTF. The CDR3, as DNA: TGCGCCAGCAGGTCAGGCTCTAACTATGGCTACACCTTC. This sequence joins TRBV10-2 and TRBJ1-2; the D is unclear. This CDR3 has 13 residues. V was clipped by 6 bases and J by 0 bases, with 8 bases between them. CDR1 is WSHSY, CDR2 SAAADI, per germline.

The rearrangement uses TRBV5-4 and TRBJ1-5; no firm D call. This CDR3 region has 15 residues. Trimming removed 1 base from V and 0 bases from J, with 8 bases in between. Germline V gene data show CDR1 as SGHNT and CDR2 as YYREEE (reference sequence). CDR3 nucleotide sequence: TGTGCCAGCAGCTTGCACGGGGATAGCAATCAGCCCCAGCATTTT. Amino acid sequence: CASSLHGDSNQPQHF. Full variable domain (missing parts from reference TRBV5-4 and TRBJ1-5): ETGVTQSPTHLIKTRGQQVTLRCSSQSGHNTVSWYQQALGQGPQFIFQYYREEENGRGNFPPRFSGLQFPNYSSELNVNALELDDSALYLCASSLHGDSNQPQHFGDGTRLSIL.

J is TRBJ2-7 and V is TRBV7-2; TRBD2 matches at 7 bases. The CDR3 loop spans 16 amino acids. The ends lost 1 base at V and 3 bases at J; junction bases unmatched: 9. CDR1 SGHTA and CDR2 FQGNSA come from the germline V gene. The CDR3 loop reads CASSLDGQRGRYEQYF. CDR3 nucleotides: TGTGCCAGCAGCTTAGACGGCCAGCGGGGCCGCTACGAGCAGTACTTC.

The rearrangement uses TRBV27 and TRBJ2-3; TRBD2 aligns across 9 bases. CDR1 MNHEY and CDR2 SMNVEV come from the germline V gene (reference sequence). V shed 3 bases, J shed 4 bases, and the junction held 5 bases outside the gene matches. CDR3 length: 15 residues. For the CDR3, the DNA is TGTGCCAGCAGTTTGAGTAGCGGGAGCGCAGATACGCAGTATTTT. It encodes CASSLSSGSADTQYF.

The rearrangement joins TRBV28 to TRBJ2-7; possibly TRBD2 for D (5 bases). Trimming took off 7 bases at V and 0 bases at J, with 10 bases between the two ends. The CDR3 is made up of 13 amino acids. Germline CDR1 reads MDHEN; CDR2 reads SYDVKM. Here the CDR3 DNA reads TGTGCCAGCACCACGGGAACCTCCTACGAGCAGTACTTC. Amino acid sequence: CASTTGTSYEQYF.

This CDR3 is CASRAPGQGYQPQHF. The CDR3 bases are TGTGCCAGCAGGGCCCCGGGACAGGGGTATCAGCCCCAGCATTTT. The chain uses TRBV28 and TRBJ1-5; 10 bases map to TRBD1. Germline-derived CDR1 and CDR2 are MDHEN and SYDVKM. This CDR3 is built from 15 residues. With V trimmed by 6 bases and J by 5 bases, 7 bases remained unmatched.

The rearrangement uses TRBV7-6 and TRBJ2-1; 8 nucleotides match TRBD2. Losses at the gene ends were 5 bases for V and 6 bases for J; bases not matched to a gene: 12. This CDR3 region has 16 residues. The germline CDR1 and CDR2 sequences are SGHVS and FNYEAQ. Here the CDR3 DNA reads TGTGCCAGCAGCCGAATCGGGGGGGCAGGAGTCAATGAGCAGTTCTTC. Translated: CASSRIGGAGVNEQFF. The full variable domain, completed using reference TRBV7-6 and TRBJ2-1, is GAGVSQSPRYKVTKRGQDVALRCDPISGHVSLYWYRQALGQGPEFLTYFNYEAQQDKSGLPNDRFSAERPEGSISTLTIQRTEQRDSAMYRCASSRIGGAGVNEQFFGPGTRLTVL.